This is a list of T cell receptor beta chains from one sample in a study of molecular identifiers for immune sequencing clone quantification. Using its own MiXCR run on the PCR reads, TCRdb lists one record per CDR3 protein. The sample contains 460,000 or so distinct CDR3 sequences, about a fifth of which appear only once. What was sequenced was naive CD8+ T cells from blood, with Jurkat cell RNA spiked in. The source is a human donor in good health. Some libraries in this study had Jurkat cell RNA spiked in. Each CDR3 is given with its conserved first and last residue. The order of the fields is J gene, D gene, V gene, clone size, CDR3 protein, CDR3 DNA. The D gene is left open where the match is weak. Rows give clone size only sometimes, using once, few, many, or a class for an expanded clone.

>TRBJ2-7|NA|TRBV7-3|NA
CASSLGAGLIYGQYF
TGTGCCAGCAGCTTAGGGGCGGGGCTGATCTACGGGCAGTACTTC
>TRBJ2-3|NA|TRBV9|few
CASSVDPGGDTQYF
TGTGCCAGCAGCGTAGACCCAGGGGGGGATACGCAGTATTTT
>TRBJ1-5|NA|TRBV6-2/TRBV6-3|many
CASSADSSNQPQHF
TGTGCCAGCAGTGCGGACAGTAGCAATCAGCCCCAGCATTTT
>TRBJ2-2|NA|TRBV6-2/TRBV6-3|few
CASSYSIGLLEELFF
TGTGCCAGCAGTTACAGTATCGGCCTTTTGGAGGAGCTGTTTTTT
>TRBJ1-1|NA|TRBV6-5|many
CASSYSTLNTEAFF
TGTGCCAGCAGTTACTCGACACTGAACACTGAAGCTTTCTTT
>TRBJ2-7|NA|TRBV20-1|few
CSARDERALSYEQYF
TGCAGTGCTAGGGACGAGCGGGCCCTCTCCTACGAGCAGTACTTC
>TRBJ2-5|NA|TRBV25-1|few
CASSDQDQETQYF
TGTGCCAGCAGTGATCAGGACCAAGAGACCCAGTACTTC
>TRBJ2-1|TRBD2|TRBV19|few
CASSMGLAYGEQFF
TGTGCCAGTAGTATGGGACTAGCCTATGGTGAGCAGTTCTTC
>TRBJ2-3|TRBD2|TRBV9|few
CASTGPELAGTDTQYF
TGTGCCAGCACGGGGCCCGAACTAGCGGGGACAGATACGCAGTATTTT
>TRBJ1-1|NA|TRBV30|few
CAWIQLIYMNTEAFF
TGTGCCTGGATCCAGCTCATCTACATGAACACTGAAGCTTTCTTT
>TRBJ1-3|TRBD1|TRBV3-1|NA
CASTGTGQRNTIYF
TGTGCCAGCACAGGGACAGGGCAAAGAAACACCATATATTTT
>TRBJ1-2|NA|TRBV7-9|few
CASSLAGTAPPIGYTF
TGTGCCAGCAGCTTAGCGGGAACAGCTCCCCCTATTGGCTACACCTTC
>TRBJ2-5|NA|TRBV6-5|many
CASSYPNVRLRGETQYF
TGTGCCAGCAGTTACCCAAACGTCCGGCTGAGAGGAGAGACCCAGTACTTC
>TRBJ1-5|TRBD1|TRBV4-1|few
CASSQEGQGGNQPQHF
TGCGCCAGCAGCCAAGAGGGACAGGGTGGCAATCAGCCCCAGCATTTT
>TRBJ2-3|NA|TRBV6-5|NA
CASSYPDRDTQYF
TGTGCCAGCAGTTACCCCGACCGGGACACGCAGTATTTT
>TRBJ2-3|TRBD1|TRBV12-3/TRBV12-4|many
CASSLAGQGITDTQYF
TGTGCCAGCAGTTTGGCTGGACAGGGGATCACAGATACGCAGTATTTT
>TRBJ2-1|NA|TRBV19|many
CASSILTNSYNEQFF
TGTGCCAGTAGTATATTAACCAACTCCTACAATGAGCAGTTCTTC
>TRBJ2-1|NA|TRBV20-1|NA
CSARDLDDHSYNEQFF
TGCAGTGCTAGAGATCTGGACGACCACTCCTACAATGAGCAGTTCTTC
>TRBJ1-4|TRBD1|TRBV6-2/TRBV6-3|NA
CASSYAPGQGADPLEEKLFF
TGTGCCAGCAGTTACGCTCCGGGACAGGGGGCAGACCCTCTAGAAGAAAAACTGTTTTTT
>TRBJ2-7|NA|TRBV4-1|many
CASSQGLEYEQYF
TGCGCCAGCAGCCAAGGTCTGGAGTACGAGCAGTACTTC
>TRBJ2-3|NA|TRBV6-6|many
CASSATDRPDTDTQYF
TGTGCCAGCAGTGCTACTGACAGGCCGGACACAGATACGCAGTATTTT
>TRBJ2-2|TRBD1|TRBV6-1|NA
CASKEDRGLWELFF
TGTGCCAGCAAGGAGGACAGGGGGCTCTGGGAGCTGTTTTTT
>TRBJ1-5|NA|TRBV6-6|NA
CASSYSIGAFQPQHF
TGTGCCAGCAGTTACTCGATTGGGGCCTTTCAGCCCCAGCATTTT
>TRBJ2-5|NA|TRBV7-8|few
CASSKQEGQETQYF
TGTGCCAGCAGCAAGCAGGAGGGACAAGAGACCCAGTACTTC
>TRBJ1-1|TRBD1|TRBV9|NA
CASSVRGATEAFF
TGTGCCAGCAGCGTCAGGGGGGCCACTGAAGCTTTCTTT
>TRBJ2-6|NA|TRBV24-1|NA
CATRTHPLRANVLTF
TGTGCCACCAGGACCCACCCCTTAAGGGCCAACGTCCTGACTTTC
>TRBJ2-7|NA|TRBV27|few
CASSPGWGTTGEQYF
TGTGCCAGCAGTCCAGGATGGGGAACAACGGGCGAGCAGTACTTC
>TRBJ2-3|NA|TRBV6-2/TRBV6-3|many
CASTDYKTDTQYF
TGTGCCAGCACCGACTACAAAACAGATACGCAGTATTTT
>TRBJ2-5|TRBD2|TRBV11-2|few
CASSLKPSGQWETQYF
TGTGCCAGCAGCTTAAAGCCTAGCGGGCAATGGGAGACCCAGTACTTC
>TRBJ2-5|TRBD2|TRBV4-3|many
CASSQDLLSELAGGQETQYF
TGCGCCAGCAGCCAAGATTTACTTTCCGAATTAGCGGGGGGCCAAGAGACCCAGTACTTC
>TRBJ2-7|TRBD2|TRBV6-5|few
CASSFHRLAYEQYF
TGTGCCAGCAGTTTTCACCGACTAGCGTACGAGCAGTACTTC
>TRBJ1-5|NA|TRBV4-1|many
CASSQGNLPNQPQHF
TGCGCCAGCAGCCAAGGAAACCTTCCAAATCAGCCCCAGCATTTT
>TRBJ2-6|NA|TRBV28|NA
CASSRESGANVLTF
TGTGCCAGCAGTCGCGAATCTGGGGCCAACGTCCTGACTTTC
>TRBJ1-1|NA|TRBV28|many
CASSLRRPLGINTEAFF
TGTGCCAGCAGTTTACGCCGGCCATTAGGGATAAACACTGAAGCTTTCTTT
>TRBJ1-4|TRBD1|TRBV7-9|many
CASSLGTGNEKLFF
TGTGCCAGCAGCTTGGGGACAGGGAACGAAAAACTGTTTTTT
>TRBJ2-7|TRBD1|TRBV25-1|few
CASSDQSPHRGQPTYEQYF
TGTGCCAGCAGTGATCAAAGCCCCCACAGGGGCCAACCCACCTACGAGCAGTACTTC
>TRBJ1-5|NA|TRBV12-3/TRBV12-4|few
CASSSTGAPNQPRHF
TGTGCCAGCAGTTCGACAGGAGCCCCCAATCAGCCCCGGCATTTT
>TRBJ1-1|NA|TRBV4-3|NA
CASSQDGGGPNTEAFF
TGCGCCAGCAGCCAAGATGGCGGAGGTCCGAACACTGAAGCTTTCTTT
>TRBJ2-1|NA|TRBV24-1|few
CATSDLTGRGEQFF
TGTGCCACCAGTGATTTAACAGGACGGGGTGAGCAGTTCTTC
>TRBJ1-1|NA|TRBV11-2|few
CASSFEVEGTEAFF
TGTGCCAGCAGCTTCGAGGTGGAGGGTACTGAAGCTTTCTTT
>TRBJ2-4|NA|TRBV28|NA
CASSPAGIQYF
TGTGCCAGCAGTCCTGCTGGGATTCAGTACTTC
>TRBJ2-2|TRBD2|TRBV12-3/TRBV12-4|NA
CASRGLAGALRLNGTGEPFF
TGTGCCAGCAGGGGACTAGCGGGGGCTCTCCGACTCAACGGTACCGGGGAGCCGTTTTTT
>TRBJ2-2|TRBD1|TRBV6-5|NA
CASTYGQGHTGELFF
TGTGCCAGCACCTACGGACAGGGGCACACCGGGGAGCTGTTTTTT